Sequencing of this TCR beta chain was carried out in a study of blood T cell repertoires in COVID-19. Study at large: Sample material is recorded as cDNA or gDNA derived from T cells, B-cell-depleted T cells, or PBMCs.

Authors' data handling: Researchers report that nucleated cell counts were estimated from reference gene primer amplification. Assay: immunoSEQ multiplex PCR; the TCRdb copy retains only in-frame clones and omits some. V, J and clone size were drawn from that table, and D and trimming were deduced from the DNA. This table has over 200,000 clones, roughly 86% appearing once. The receptor comes from a man in his forties who had recovered from COVID-19. The sequencing input was peripheral blood.

The CDR3 sequence: CASSLLGTSGTDTQYF. The CDR3 DNA follows: TGTGCCAGCAGCTTATTGGGGACTAGCGGCACAGATACGCAGTATTTT. This chain links TRBV7-9 with TRBJ2-3; 10 nucleotides agree with TRBD2. The CDR3 spans 16 residues. Germline loops: CDR1 SEHNR, CDR2 FQNEAQ (reference sequence). Trimming cost V 2 bases and J 1 base; bases outside gene matches: 3.